These 19 T cell receptor beta chains share one sample of origin, sequenced in a study of cytomegalovirus exposure and HLA in healthy donors. Some clones are missing from TCRdb's copy, which holds only in-frame ones; the method was immunoSEQ multiplex PCR. The sample has fewer than 250,000 clones, 80% to 90% seen once. Material: PBMCs. These receptor sequences come from a man aged 18 to 30 in good health and CMV-seronegative.

The chain combines TRBV6-1 with TRBJ1-4, with 9 positions matching TRBD1. The CDR3 is 13 amino acids. With V trimmed by 8 bases and J by 8 bases, 6 bases remained unmatched. Germline assignment: CDR1 MNHNS and CDR2 SASEGT. The CDR3 loop is CASGDREWEKLFF. The DNA for the CDR3 is TGTGCCAGCGGGGACAGGGAGTGGGAAAAACTGTTTTTT.

V gene TRBV29-1 combines with J gene TRBJ2-3; D perhaps matches TRBD2 (5 bases). The CDR3 is 13 residues long. The germline CDR1 and CDR2 sequences are SQVTM and ANQGSEA. Trimming took off 6 bases at V and 0 bases at J, with 10 bases between the two ends. DNA of the CDR3: TGCAGCGTGGATAGCGAGAGCACAGATACGCAGTATTTT. Translation gives CSVDSESTDTQYF.

The CDR3 DNA reads as TGTGCCAGCAGCCCCGGGAACTCTGGAAACACCATATATTTT. It encodes CASSPGNSGNTIYF. V usage is TRBV7-2 and J usage is TRBJ1-3; D is unclear. CDR3 size: 14 residues. The germline V gene encodes CDR1 SGHTA and CDR2 FQGNSA. Trimming took off 5 bases at V and 0 bases at J, with 8 bases between the two ends.

V and J are TRBV9 and TRBJ2-3, with 11 bases that match TRBD2. The CDR3 extends over 15 amino acids. Germline lookup yields CDR1 SGDLS and CDR2 YYNGEE. V lost 4 bases and J lost 7; bases outside the gene matches: 8. CDR3 sequence: CASSSGTSGYNTQYF. The CDR3 nucleotides read TGTGCCAGCAGCTCAGGGACTAGCGGTTATAATACGCAGTATTTT.

The V and J genes are TRBV10-3 and TRBJ2-7; TRBD1 matches at 10 bases. V gave up 4 bases and J gave up 2 bases; unmatched junction bases: 5. Germline values: CDR1 ENHRY, CDR2 SYGVKD. The length of the CDR3 is 15 residues. In nucleotides, the CDR3 is TGTGCCATCAGTGTAGGACAGGGGGGAACCTACGAGCAGTACTTC. This translates into CAISVGQGGTYEQYF.

The V call is TRBV7-8, the J call TRBJ1-1; TRBD1 aligns across 9 bases. The ends lost 5 bases at V and 2 bases at J; junction bases unmatched: 6. Germline assignment: CDR1 SGHVS and CDR2 FQNEAQ. The CDR3 is 15 residues long. The CDR3 spells CASSPMDRGNTEAFF. Written as DNA, the CDR3 is TGTGCCAGCAGCCCAATGGACAGGGGCAACACTGAAGCTTTCTTT.

This chain joins TRBV7-2 and TRBJ2-4, with 9 bases that match TRBD2. Germline lookup yields CDR1 SGHTA and CDR2 FQGNSA. V was clipped by 4 bases and J by 7 bases; unmatched bases: 5. The CDR3 runs 14 residues. CDR3 bases: TGTGCCAGCAGCTCGACCGGGACTAGCAACATTCAGTACTTC. Amino acid sequence: CASSSTGTSNIQYF.

This chain uses TRBV6-5 with TRBJ1-6, with D possibly matching TRBD1 (5 bases). Deletions cut 0 bases from V and 10 bases from J, with 10 bases between. Looked up from germline, CDR1 is MNHEY and CDR2 is SVGAGI. This CDR3 spans 14 amino acids. Here the CDR3 reads CASSYSWGRSPLHF. CDR3 DNA: TGTGCCAGCAGTTACTCATGGGGCCGCTCACCCCTCCACTTT.

The rearrangement joins TRBV27 to TRBJ2-2, with 8 bases matching TRBD1. The V and J ends lost 7 bases and 1 base, in that order; junction bases with no gene match: 5. The germline V gene encodes CDR1 MNHEY and CDR2 SMNVEV (reference sequence). This CDR3 has 15 amino acids. As DNA, the CDR3 is TGTGCCAGCAAGAGGGGGACAGGGAACACCGGGGAGCTGTTTTTT. Translation gives CASKRGTGNTGELFF.

This clone was seen more than once but under ten times. The CDR3, as DNA: TGTGCCAGCACCGACGACATCGGAAACACCATATATTTT. It translates to CASTDDIGNTIYF. The V and J genes are TRBV7-2 and TRBJ1-3; no clear D gene. Germline-derived CDR1 and CDR2 are SGHTA and FQGNSA. V dropped 7 bases and J dropped 4 bases, with 11 bases sitting between them. The CDR3 has 13 amino acids. The complete variable domain, with remaining parts taken from reference TRBV7-2 and TRBJ1-3, reads GAGVSQSPSNKVTEKGKDVELRCDPISGHTALYWYRQSLGQGLEFLIYFQGNSAPDKSGLPSDRFSAERTGGSVSTLTIQRTQQEDSAVYLCASTDDIGNTIYFGEGSWLTVV.

The rearrangement links TRBV5-1 to TRBJ2-2; D call uncertain. V lost 0 bases, J lost 0 bases, and 9 bases lay in between. Germline V CDR1 and CDR2: SGHRS, YFSETQ. This CDR3 contains 16 residues. CDR3 in DNA: TGCGCCAGCAGCTTGGAGAGCCCCGCGAACACCGGGGAGCTGTTTTTT. This translates into CASSLESPANTGELFF. Filled out from reference TRBV5-1 and TRBJ2-2, the complete variable domain reads KAGVTQTPRYLIKTRGQQVTLSCSPISGHRSVSWYQQTPGQGLQFLFEYFSETQRNKGNFPGRFSGRQFSNSRSEMNVSTLELGDSALYLCASSLESPANTGELFFGEGSRLTVL.

The chain carries TRBV28 and TRBJ2-7; 7 positions match TRBD1. The CDR3 is made up of 15 amino acids. Losses at the gene ends were 6 bases for V and 1 base for J; bases not matched to a gene: 9. Germline V CDR1 and CDR2: MDHEN, SYDVKM. CDR3 nucleotides: TGTGCCAGCAGCTCACTGGGCAGGGGGTCCTACGAGCAGTACTTC. Translated: CASSSLGRGSYEQYF.

This clone was recorded only once. This sequence joins TRBV27 and TRBJ2-7, with 12 bases lining up with TRBD1. CDR3 length: 14 residues. V lost 6 bases and J lost 12; bases outside the gene matches: 12. Germline-derived CDR1 and CDR2 are MNHEY and SMNVEV (reference sequence). The CDR3 DNA sequence: TGTGCCAGCAGGGGACAGGGGGCGCTTAGAGGTTGGTACTTC. Translating gives CASRGQGALRGWYF.

V is TRBV2 and J is TRBJ1-6; D is possibly TRBD1 (5 bases). This CDR3 has 14 amino acids. Germline CDR1 SNHLY, CDR2 FYNNEI. With 4 bases removed from V and 10 bases from J, the gap between germline ends came to 14 bases. The CDR3 sequence is CASSGRQGSSPLHF. CDR3 DNA sequence: TGTGCCAGCAGTGGTCGGCAGGGAAGCTCACCCCTCCACTTT.

This clone has a handful of counts. CDR3 region: CASTLGGTDYEQYF. The CDR3 DNA reads TGTGCCAGCACCTTGGGGGGGACGGACTACGAGCAGTACTTC. The rearrangement uses TRBV13 and TRBJ2-7, with TRBD2 matching over 7 bases. There are 14 residues in the CDR3. J gave up 3 bases and V 7 bases, and 9 bases lay outside the gene matches. CDR1 is PRHDT and CDR2 is FYEKMQ in the germline V gene (reference sequence).

This clone was observed a few times. The chain couples TRBV11-2 to TRBJ2-7; D unclear. The CDR3 is made up of 14 amino acids. V lost 7 bases and J lost 0, with 13 bases in between. Germline assignment: CDR1 SGHAT and CDR2 FQNNGV. The CDR3 DNA reads as TGTGCCAGCACCGTCCAAGAGAACTCCTACGAGCAGTACTTC. This gives the protein CASTVQENSYEQYF.

The rearrangement joins TRBV5-4 to TRBJ2-7; the match to TRBD1 covers 11 bases. The germline V gene encodes CDR1 SGHNT and CDR2 YYREEE (reference sequence). This CDR3 region has 17 residues. The V gene end was trimmed by 1 base and the J gene end by 3 bases; junction bases not matched to a gene: 9. The CDR3 DNA reads as TGTGCCAGCAGCTTGACCGGACAGGGGGCCTCCCTCTACGAGCAGTACTTC. Residues: CASSLTGQGASLYEQYF. Combining the CDR3 with reference TRBV5-4 and TRBJ2-7 gives the whole variable domain ETGVTQSPTHLIKTRGQQVTLRCSSQSGHNTVSWYQQALGQGPQFIFQYYREEENGRGNFPPRFSGLQFPNYSSELNVNALELDDSALYLCASSLTGQGASLYEQYFGPGTRLTVT.

This chain links TRBV14 with TRBJ2-7; D uncertain. The CDR3 extends over 12 amino acids. Germline assignment: CDR1 SGHDN and CDR2 FVKESK. Trimming took 4 bases from V and 3 from J, leaving 7 bases between them. CDR3 in DNA: TGTGCCAGCAGCCCGAGCGTCTACGAGCAGTACTTC. Translating gives CASSPSVYEQYF.

The J gene is TRBJ2-7, the V gene TRBV6-6; 8 bases match TRBD1. J gave up 9 bases and V 6 bases, and 16 bases lay outside the gene matches. The CDR3 loop spans 15 amino acids. Germline V lookup: CDR1 MNHNY, CDR2 SVGAGI (reference sequence). The CDR3 loop reads CASSRTSESTGVQYF. The CDR3 bases are TGTGCCAGCAGCCGAACTAGTGAATCGACAGGGGTGCAGTACTTC.